This TCR beta chain is drawn from a study of response to subunit inactivated influenza vaccine. The study's findings and limits: Authors suggested each seasonal influenza vaccination recruits few new T cells.

On this clonotype itself: The antigen is undetermined.

The ends were cut back, 5 bases at V and 14 bases at J, with 15 bases in the middle. Germline-derived CDR1 and CDR2 are SGHTA and FQGNSA. This CDR3 is 12 amino acids long. One entry per CDR3 protein results from TCRdb running MiXCR on the RT-PCR reads. The profile shows roughly 700,000 distinct CDR3 sequences, around 13% of them singletons. Sequences were derived from PBMCs from blood, sampled around 15 days before vaccination. The chain couples TRBV7-2 to TRBJ2-2; tentative D call: TRBD1 (5 bases). This TCR derives from a man aged 50-60 years who received an inactivated influenza vaccine. CDR3 protein: CASSPTAQNLFF. DNA of the CDR3: TGTGCCAGCAGCCCGACAGCCCAGAACCTGTTTTTT.